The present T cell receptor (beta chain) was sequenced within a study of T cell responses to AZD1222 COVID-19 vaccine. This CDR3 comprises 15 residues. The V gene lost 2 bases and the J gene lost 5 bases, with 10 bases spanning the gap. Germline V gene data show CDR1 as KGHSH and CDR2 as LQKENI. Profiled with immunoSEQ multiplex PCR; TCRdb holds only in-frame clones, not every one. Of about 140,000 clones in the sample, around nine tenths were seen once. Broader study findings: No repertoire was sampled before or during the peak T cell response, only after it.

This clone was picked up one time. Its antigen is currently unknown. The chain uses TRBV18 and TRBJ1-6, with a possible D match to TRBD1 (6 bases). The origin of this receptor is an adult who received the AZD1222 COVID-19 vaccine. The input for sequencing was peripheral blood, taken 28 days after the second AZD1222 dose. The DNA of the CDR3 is TGTGCCAGCTCACCATGGGACAAGAATAATTCACCCCTCCACTTT. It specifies CASSPWDKNNSPLHF.